Listed below are T cell receptor beta chains from one sample, sequenced in a study of cytotoxic CD8 clonotypes in ibrutinib-treated CLL. Sequencing used immunoSEQ multiplex PCR; TCRdb keeps in-frame clones, though not all of them. This table holds some 150,000 clones, roughly 80% found once. Sequenced here: PBMCs, sampled after 12 months of ibrutinib treatment. The receptors were gathered from a human donor with chronic lymphocytic leukemia. Both conserved end residues are part of each CDR3. The D gene is left open where the match is weak. Expanded clones are given a class, and other clones once, few, many or no size at all.

few	TRBV6-6	TRBD1	TRBJ1-1	16	TGTGCCAGCAGTCCTACACCCGGGACAGGGGAGACTGAAGCTTTCTTT	CASSPTPGTGETEAFF
.	TRBV7-2	.	TRBJ1-2	12	TGTGCCAGCAGCGCCGGACATCCAGGCTACACCTTC	CASSAGHPGYTF
once	TRBV6-1	.	TRBJ1-5	14	TGTGCCAGCAGTGTTTGGGGGTTCGATCAGCCCCAGCATTTT	CASSVWGFDQPQHF
.	TRBV15	.	TRBJ2-2	15	TGTGCCACCAGCGGGGGCATAAAGGGCGCCGGGGAGCTGTTTTTT	CATSGGIKGAGELFF
once	TRBV4-1	.	TRBJ1-3	15	TGCGCCAGCAGCCGAAGGGTGGTCTCTGGAAACACCATATATTTT	CASSRRVVSGNTIYF
.	TRBV28	.	TRBJ2-7	12	TGTGCCAGCGGGCAGGGTGTCAACGAGCAGTACTTC	CASGQGVNEQYF
.	TRBV11-3	.	TRBJ2-1	17	TGTGCCAGCAGCTTAGTTACTTACCTAAGCTCCTACAATGAGCAGTTCTTC	CASSLVTYLSSYNEQFF
.	TRBV4-3	.	TRBJ2-4	15	TGCGCCAGCAGCCAAGACTATCTAGCCAAAAACATTCAGTACTTC	CASSQDYLAKNIQYF
.	TRBV18	.	TRBJ1-4	15	TGTGCCAGCTCACCACCCCTGGCCGCTAATGAAAAACTGTTTTTT	CASSPPLAANEKLFF
.	TRBV2	.	TRBJ1-4	15	TGTGCCAGCAGTCCCAGAGAGACTACTAATGAAAAACTGTTTTTT	CASSPRETTNEKLFF
few	TRBV5-1	.	TRBJ2-7	13	TGCGCCAGCAGCTTGGAGAGCGGCTACGAGCAGTACTTC	CASSLESGYEQYF
.	TRBV18	.	TRBJ2-7	11	TGTGCCAGCTCACGGGACTACGAGCAGTACTTC	CASSRDYEQYF
.	TRBV30	.	TRBJ1-1	11	TGTGCCTGGAGTGTTCGCGTGGAAGCTTTCTTT	CAWSVRVEAFF
.	TRBV27	.	TRBJ2-5	17	TGTGCCTCTCCACGGGCGGTGATGGAGCGGACCCAAGAGACCCAGTACTTC	CASPRAVMERTQETQYF
.	TRBV10-3	TRBD1	TRBJ2-7	15	TGTGCCATCAGTGATCGGGCAGGGGGTTCCTACGAGCAGTACTTC	CAISDRAGGSYEQYF
.	TRBV7-8	.	TRBJ2-1	18	TGTGCCAGCAGCTCCTATCCATTACTTACTACCGGGACTAATGAGCAGTTCTTC	CASSSYPLLTTGTNEQFF
.	TRBV7-9	TRBD1	TRBJ2-1	16	TGTGCCAGCAGCCCCATGACAGGGTTAGGAGGCAATGAGCAGTTCTTC	CASSPMTGLGGNEQFF
.	TRBV28	.	TRBJ2-5	13	TGTGCCAGCAGTTTCTCAGGGAAAGAGACCCAGTACTTC	CASSFSGKETQYF
.	TRBV27	.	TRBJ1-1	13	TGTGCCAGCAGTCCATCGAGGGGCACTGAAGCTTTCTTT	CASSPSRGTEAFF
.	TRBV28	.	TRBJ1-3	16	TGTGCCAGCAGCTCGACAGGTGAAGGTTCTGGAAACACCATATATTTT	CASSSTGEGSGNTIYF
.	TRBV18	.	TRBJ1-5	14	TGTGCCAGCTCACCGGCGGGGGGCGGGCAGCCCCAGCATTTT	CASSPAGGGQPQHF
.	TRBV5-1	TRBD2	TRBJ2-5	15	TGCGCCAGCAGCTCCTTTGGGGCGGGAGAAGAGACCCAGTACTTC	CASSSFGAGEETQYF
.	TRBV7-6	TRBD1	TRBJ2-2	15	TGTGCCAGCAGCAACCGGGACAGAAACACCGGGGAGCTGTTTTTT	CASSNRDRNTGELFF
.	TRBV4-1	.	TRBJ2-1	14	TGCGCCAGCAGCCAACCCCTGAGGGGAGGTGGGCAGTTCTTC	CASSQPLRGGGQFF
.	TRBV11-3	TRBD1	TRBJ1-3	15	TGTGCCAGCAGCAGGGACAGGGGAACGGGAAACACCATATATTTT	CASSRDRGTGNTIYF
.	TRBV27	.	TRBJ1-2	13	TGTGCCAGCAGTTTAAAGCCGGCCCAACCGTCCCTATTC	CASSLKPAQPSLF
.	TRBV9	TRBD1	TRBJ2-7	15	TGTGCCAGCAGCGAGGCCGACAGGGGGCCATACGAGCAGTACTTC	CASSEADRGPYEQYF
.	TRBV30	TRBD1	TRBJ2-7	13	TGTGCCTGGAACAGGGGAGCACTACGCGAGCAGTACTTC	CAWNRGALREQYF
.	TRBV4-1	.	TRBJ2-5	13	TGCGCCAGCAGCCAAGAGGGCCAAGAGACCCAGTACTTC	CASSQEGQETQYF
.	TRBV30	.	TRBJ1-2	12	TGTGCCTGGAGTATTTACAGCTATGGCTACACCTTC	CAWSIYSYGYTF